The entry below describes one TCR beta chain. Its antigen is currently unknown. Looked up from germline, CDR1 is SGDLS and CDR2 is YYNGEE. CDR3 length: 13 residues. Trimming pared 4 bases from V and 3 bases from J, leaving 10 bases between. The data belong to a study of shared clonotypes between healthy human individuals. Every subset had its genomic DNA shared out evenly among several immunoSEQ plates. Measured with immunoSEQ multiplex PCR; TCRdb has only the in-frame clones, and not every one. The top ten clones hold roughly 1% of a sample with about 2 million clones, about 95% of them seen once. Terminally differentiated effector memory CD45RA+ cells were left out of the naive CD8 fraction, which was CD45RO-negative and positively selected for CCR7. Regarding the study as a whole: Clonotype sharing levels among donors were expected to vary with sequencing depth.

This chain links TRBV9 with TRBJ2-5; D is uncertain. Sequencing was done on a sample of naive CD8+ T cells sorted from blood. The TCR comes from a man in his late teens or twenties in good health. The CDR3 reads CASSRPWEETQYF. The CDR3 region has the DNA TGTGCCAGCAGCCGCCCGTGGGAAGAGACCCAGTACTTC. The variable domain in full, with the rest retrieved from reference TRBV9 and TRBJ2-5, is DSGVTQTPKHLITATGQRVTLRCSPRSGDLSVYWYQQSLDQGLQFLIQYYNGEERAKGNILERFSAQQFPDLHSELNLSSLELGDSALYFCASSRPWEETQYFGPGTRLLVL.